A single sample gave rise to the 5 T cell receptor beta chains below, sequenced in a study of blood T cell repertoires in COVID-19. The data were produced by immunoSEQ multiplex PCR, yet TCRdb's version contains in-frame clones alone and is incomplete. The sample shows around 270,000 clones, around 89% of them seen only once. The sequenced material came from peripheral blood. The source is a man aged 40-49 years with acute or convalescent COVID-19.

CDR3 DNA sequence: TGTGCCAGCAGTGAAGCACTGATTAATGAAAAACTGTTTTTT. This gives the protein CASSEALINEKLFF. This chain links TRBV6-1 with TRBJ1-4; D gene unclear. This CDR3 has 14 residues. Germline CDR1 MNHNS, CDR2 SASEGT. V was clipped by 0 bases and J by 4 bases, with 6 bases between them.

This clone showed up just once. CDR3 loop: CASSSDRGRSETQYF. In nucleotides, the CDR3 is TGTGCCAGCAGCTCCGACAGGGGGAGGTCAGAGACCCAGTACTTC. The V call is TRBV6-2 or TRBV6-3, the J call TRBJ2-5; TRBD1 aligns across 9 bases. V shed 6 bases and J 4 bases; nucleotides not matched to a gene: 9. CDR1 MNHEY and CDR2 SVGEGT come from the germline V gene. This CDR3 has 15 residues.

The chain is built from TRBV7-3 and TRBJ2-1; TRBD2 matches 8 bases. Looked up from germline, CDR1 is SGHTA and CDR2 is FQGTGA. This CDR3 spans 15 amino acids. Trimming removed 5 bases from V and 7 bases from J; junction bases left unmatched: 10. CDR3 sequence: CASSPSGGGGNEQFF. As DNA, the CDR3 is TGTGCCAGCAGCCCAAGCGGGGGTGGGGGAAATGAGCAGTTCTTC.

The chain combines TRBV2 with TRBJ1-1; D is possibly TRBD1 (6 bases). The germline V gene has CDR1 SNHLY and CDR2 FYNNEI. V was pared by 2 bases and J by 3 bases, with 19 bases between. The CDR3 loop spans 17 amino acids. CDR3: CASSEWASGTMDTEAFF. CDR3 in DNA: TGTGCCAGCAGTGAATGGGCTAGTGGGACAATGGACACTGAAGCTTTCTTT.

The chain recombines TRBV19 with TRBJ2-7, with TRBD2 as a possible D gene (5 bases). The CDR3 is 14 residues long. Trimming removed 10 bases from V and 6 bases from J, with 22 bases in between. The germline V gene encodes CDR1 LNHDA and CDR2 SQIVND (reference sequence). CDR3 sequence (DNA): TGTGCCACATCCTGGACTGCCGGCCAGGTCGAGCAGTACTTC. Translation gives CATSWTAGQVEQYF.